This passage covers 30 T cell receptor beta chains from one sample sequenced in a study of radiation and T cells in renal cell carcinoma. Treatment described: treatment-naive control, cytoreductive nephrectomy. Only in-frame clones appear in the TCRdb table, and some are missing; sequencing was by immunoSEQ multiplex PCR. The sample lists about 16,000 clones, roughly 57% occurring once. The specimen was tumor tissue, collected from a patient whose treatment was nephrectomy without radiotherapy. The receptors were sampled from a man aged 40-49 years with renal cell carcinoma.

The CDR3 region is CASSLDRAGGTETQYF. Here the CDR3 DNA reads TGTGCCAGCAGCTTAGACAGGGCAGGGGGCACGGAGACCCAGTACTTC. This chain connects TRBV11-2 to TRBJ2-5, with 8 bases matching TRBD1. The V segment lost 0 bases and the J segment 5 bases; nucleotides outside the gene matches: 8. This CDR3 is built from 16 residues. Germline V gives CDR1 SGHAT, CDR2 FQNNGV.

The chain employs TRBV25-1 and TRBJ2-3, with D uncertain. CDR3 length equals 13 residues. Germline V gene sequence: CDR1 MGHDK, CDR2 SYGVNS. The ends were cut back, 8 bases at V and 5 bases at J, with 14 bases in the middle. The CDR3 DNA sequence: TGTGCCAGCCGTAATGACCTGCTAGATACGCAGTATTTT. Its protein is CASRNDLLDTQYF. Full variable domain (missing parts from reference TRBV25-1 and TRBJ2-3): EADIYQTPRYLVIGTGKKITLECSQTMGHDKMYWYQQDPGMELHLIHYSYGVNSTEKGDLSSESTVSRIRTEHFPLTLESARPSHTSQYLCASRNDLLDTQYFGPGTRLTVL.

Comments on this clone: A junction end diverges from the germline sequence, so it may reflect a read error. The same CDR3 arises from other DNA sequences in this sample as well. DNA of the CDR3: TGTGCCAGCAGCTTTACTAGCTGGGACGAGCAGTACTTC. It yields the protein CASSFTSWDEQYF. The rearrangement joins TRBV5-1 to TRBJ2-7, with a tentative D call TRBD2 (6 bases). The CDR3 runs to 13 residues. The germline gives CDR1 SGHRS, CDR2 YFSETQ.

The chain links TRBV29-1 to TRBJ1-1; 9 bases are a match to TRBD1. The CDR3 runs to 14 residues. Germline V gene lookup returns CDR1 SQVTM and CDR2 ANQGSEA. The J segment lost 6 bases and the V segment lost 4 bases, leaving 9 bases of the junction unmatched. This chain's CDR3 is CSVVGQGINAEAFF. The CDR3 DNA sequence: TGCAGCGTTGTCGGACAGGGGATAAACGCTGAAGCTTTCTTT.

This chain uses TRBV2 with TRBJ1-6; the D gene is possibly TRBD1 (6 bases). Germline CDR1 is SNHLY and CDR2 is FYNNEI. Trimming removed 4 bases from V and 7 bases from J, with 14 bases in between. The length of the CDR3 is 15 residues. The CDR3 nucleotides are TGTGCCAGCAGTGGGTGGGACATACGCAATTCACCCCTCCACTTT. Translating it yields CASSGWDIRNSPLHF.

The V call is TRBV6-5, the J call TRBJ2-3; the match to TRBD1 covers 9 bases. CDR1 MNHEY and CDR2 SVGAGI come from the germline V gene. V shed 7 bases, J shed 1 base, and the junction held 3 bases outside the gene matches. The CDR3 extends over 14 amino acids. The CDR3 DNA reads TGTGCCAGCAACACAGGGGGCGGCACAGATACGCAGTATTTT. Translated, it gives CASNTGGGTDTQYF.

The V and J genes are TRBV9 and TRBJ1-4, with 8 bases lining up with TRBD1. The length of the CDR3 is 15 residues. Germline lookup yields CDR1 SGDLS and CDR2 YYNGEE. V shed 0 bases, J shed 6 bases, and the junction held 4 bases outside the gene matches. DNA of the CDR3: TGTGCCAGCAGCGTAGGCGGGACAGGTGATGAAAAACTGTTTTTT. Translated, it gives CASSVGGTGDEKLFF.

This clone was observed a handful of times. This chain connects TRBV30 to TRBJ1-1; D might be TRBD1 (5 bases). V dropped 7 bases and J dropped 8 bases, with 11 bases sitting between them. Germline assignment: CDR1 GTSNPN and CDR2 SVGIG (reference sequence). The CDR3 extends over 10 amino acids. The CDR3 DNA follows: TGTGCCTCCGATCGGGGGGAAGCTTTCTTT. Translated: CASDRGEAFF.

A few counts support this clone. The genes are TRBV5-1 and TRBJ1-6; a possible D gene is TRBD1 (5 bases). The germline gives CDR1 SGHRS, CDR2 YFSETQ. V was pared by 0 bases and J by 9 bases, with 13 bases between. This CDR3 spans 15 amino acids. CDR3 amino acids: CASSLGQVGGSPLHF. For the CDR3, the DNA is TGCGCCAGCAGCTTGGGCCAGGTTGGGGGTTCACCCCTCCACTTT.

V usage is TRBV10-1 and J usage is TRBJ1-2, with D unresolved. The CDR3 consists of 13 residues. Between the trimmed V and J ends, which lost 3 bases and 5 bases, there was a span of 10 bases. The germline gives CDR1 WNHNN, CDR2 SYGVQD (reference sequence). The CDR3: CASSEVGGYGYTF. The CDR3, as DNA: TGCGCCAGCAGTGAAGTAGGAGGATATGGCTACACCTTC.

The genes are TRBV5-5 and TRBJ1-1; TRBD1 might be the D (5 bases). The CDR3 is made up of 17 amino acids. CDR1 and CDR2 (germline): SGHKS, YYEKEE (reference sequence). Between the trimmed V and J ends, which lost 0 bases and 5 bases, there was a span of 20 bases. The CDR3 nucleotides read TGTGCCAGCAGCTTGGGTTGGGACCGACTTCGCAGGACTGAAGCTTTCTTT. The encoded protein is CASSLGWDRLRRTEAFF.

This chain connects TRBV7-9 to TRBJ1-1, with D unclear. Trimming cost V 5 bases and J 5 bases, with 24 bases left between them. From germline, CDR1 is SEHNR and CDR2 FQNEAQ (reference sequence). The CDR3 length is 17 residues. CDR3 DNA: TGTGCCAGCAGCCGTGGGCACTCGTCCGGGCTGGGAACTGAAGCTTTCTTT. Its translation is CASSRGHSSGLGTEAFF.

V gene TRBV10-3 combines with J gene TRBJ2-5; D gene uncertain. The germline V gene has CDR1 ENHRY and CDR2 SYGVKD. This CDR3 contains 11 residues. Trimming removed 3 bases from V and 5 bases from J, with 4 bases in between. The DNA of the CDR3 is TGTGCCATCAGTGATAGGGAGACCCAGTACTTC. Protein product: CAISDRETQYF.

The chain employs TRBV6-4 and TRBJ1-2, with 9 bases lining up with TRBD1. From germline, CDR1 is MRHNA and CDR2 SNTAGT. The CDR3 extends over 15 amino acids. The ends lost 8 bases at V and 2 bases at J; junction bases unmatched: 9. The CDR3 sequence: CASRDTDRGNYGYTF. The CDR3 nucleotides read TGTGCCAGCCGCGATACCGACAGGGGGAACTATGGCTACACCTTC.

The chain is built from TRBV4-3 and TRBJ1-5; tentatively, D is TRBD1 (5 bases). The germline V gene has CDR1 LGHNA and CDR2 YSLEER. V was clipped by 0 bases and J by 0 bases, with 9 bases between them. The CDR3 loop spans 16 amino acids. This CDR3 is CASSQEGGNSNQPQHF. CDR3 sequence (DNA): TGCGCCAGCAGCCAAGAGGGGGGTAATAGCAATCAGCCCCAGCATTTT.

V and J are TRBV6-1 and TRBJ1-2; D call uncertain. Deletions cut 6 bases from V and 7 bases from J, with 15 bases between. Germline CDR1 and CDR2: MNHNS and SASEGT. CDR3 size: 13 residues. CDR3 in DNA: TGTGCCAGCAGAAAAGATCGATTCGGTGGCTACACCTTC. It encodes CASRKDRFGGYTF.

The V and J genes are TRBV2 and TRBJ1-3, with D perhaps matching TRBD1 (6 bases). This CDR3 is built from 15 residues. V was shortened by 6 bases and J by 3 bases, with 15 bases between the two germline ends. Germline CDR1 and CDR2: SNHLY and FYNNEI. The CDR3 here is CASRDFRGSGNTIYF. The CDR3 coding sequence is TGTGCCAGCAGGGACTTCAGGGGTAGTGGAAACACCATATATTTT.

The chain is built from TRBV20-1 and TRBJ1-1; D not certain. Trimming took off 6 bases at V and 4 bases at J, with 9 bases between the two ends. Germline CDR1 and CDR2: DFQATT and SNEGSKA (reference sequence). The CDR3 length is 11 residues. CDR3 in amino acids: CSAPRLTEAFF. The CDR3, as DNA: TGCAGTGCCCCCCGGCTCACTGAAGCTTTCTTT.

The chain recombines TRBV12-5 with TRBJ1-2; 12 nucleotides line up with TRBD1. Germline V gene sequence: CDR1 LGHNT, CDR2 FRNRAP. CDR3 length equals 13 residues. Losses at the gene ends were 11 bases for V and 8 bases for J; bases not matched to a gene: 9. For the CDR3, the DNA is TGTGCTTCCGCCCGGGACAGGGGGCAAGGCTACACCTTC. Encoded protein: CASARDRGQGYTF.

In nucleotides, the CDR3 is TGTGCCAGCTCACCAGTCGGGACAGGGGGTTACGAGCAGTACTTC. Translated, it gives CASSPVGTGGYEQYF. The chain is built from TRBV18 and TRBJ2-7; 11 nucleotides line up with TRBD1. Germline V gene sequence: CDR1 KGHSH, CDR2 LQKENI. The CDR3 is made up of 15 amino acids. The junction had 4 bases not matched to a gene; V was cut back by 2 bases and J by 4 bases.

This clone counts as medium-sized (0.01 to 0.1%). This chain connects TRBV2 to TRBJ1-4; 8 bases map to TRBD1. Germline V gene lookup returns CDR1 SNHLY and CDR2 FYNNEI. V lost 5 bases, J lost 8 bases, and 7 bases stayed unmatched. This CDR3 is 14 amino acids long. CDR3 coding DNA: TGTGCCAGCAGTTATCGACAGGGGTCGGAAAAACTGTTTTTT. It translates to CASSYRQGSEKLFF.

This clone was observed a handful of times. The V gene is TRBV6-1, the J gene TRBJ2-7, with a possible D match to TRBD1 (5 bases). The germline gives CDR1 MNHNS, CDR2 SASEGT. Trimming pared 10 bases from V and 3 bases from J, leaving 19 bases between. The CDR3 sequence is 14 residues long. In DNA, the CDR3 is TGTGCCACCCAACTACTGGACACTCTCTACGAGCAGTACTTC. This encodes CATQLLDTLYEQYF.

This clone was seen a handful of times. The J gene is TRBJ1-2, the V gene TRBV9; TRBD1 agrees at 7 bases. V shed 3 bases, J shed 12 bases, and the junction held 11 bases outside the gene matches. This CDR3 is built from 13 residues. Germline V gene data show CDR1 as SGDLS and CDR2 as YYNGEE. CDR3 protein: CASSGEGQPEDTF. For the CDR3, the DNA is TGTGCCAGCAGCGGGGAGGGACAGCCAGAAGACACCTTC.

The chain uses TRBV11-2 and TRBJ1-6; no definite D call. With 5 bases removed from V and 11 bases from J, the gap between germline ends came to 13 bases. This CDR3 region has 13 residues. CDR1 is SGHAT, CDR2 FQNNGV, per germline. CDR3 bases: TGTGCCAGCAGCCCCGGGAGCACGGCACCCCTCCACTTT. This translates into CASSPGSTAPLHF. The entire variable domain, with the rest obtained from reference TRBV11-2 and TRBJ1-6, is as follows: EAGVAQSPRYKIIEKRQSVAFWCNPISGHATLYWYQQILGQGPKLLIQFQNNGVVDDSQLPKDRFSAERLKGVDSTLKIQPAKLEDSAVYLCASSPGSTAPLHFGNGTRLTVT.

The rearrangement uses TRBV9 and TRBJ1-2; D remains unclear. Deletions cut 2 bases from V and 5 bases from J, with 16 bases between. The length of the CDR3 is 15 residues. Germline CDR1 SGDLS, CDR2 YYNGEE. The CDR3: CASSVDGLGRYGYTF. The CDR3 nucleotides read TGTGCCAGCAGCGTTGACGGCCTCGGGAGGTATGGCTACACCTTC.

The chain's CDR3 is CASRREYSGNTIYF. The CDR3 DNA reads TGTGCCAGCAGACGGGAATACTCTGGAAACACCATATATTTT. This chain connects TRBV6-1 to TRBJ1-3; no reliable D call. Germline V CDR1 and CDR2: MNHNS, SASEGT. The CDR3 is made up of 14 amino acids. V was trimmed by 6 bases and J by 0 bases, leaving 9 bases between them.

In its sample, this clone is medium-sized (0.01 to 0.1%). The CDR3 loop reads CAISVTNEQFF. The DNA of the CDR3 is TGTGCCATCAGCGTCACCAATGAGCAGTTCTTC. J is TRBJ2-1 and V is TRBV10-3; D is undetermined. This CDR3 is 11 amino acids long. Trimming removed 6 bases at V and 6 bases at J, with 6 bases between. Germline V gene lookup returns CDR1 ENHRY and CDR2 SYGVKD.

V is TRBV5-5 and J is TRBJ1-3, with 9 positions matching TRBD1. CDR1 and CDR2 from the germline V gene are SGHKS and YYEKEE (reference sequence). The V gene end was trimmed by 6 bases and the J gene end by 7 bases; junction bases not matched to a gene: 8. The CDR3 contains 14 residues. CDR3 coding DNA: TGTGCCAGCAACTTAGGGACAGGGAGGAACACCATATATTTT. Its translation: CASNLGTGRNTIYF.

The genes are TRBV7-8 and TRBJ1-3; D remains unclear. From germline, CDR1 is SGHVS and CDR2 FQNEAQ. V was trimmed by 4 bases and J by 4 bases, leaving 11 bases between them. CDR3 length: 14 amino acids. In DNA form, the CDR3 reads TGTGCCAGCAGCTCCAATCTTTCCGGAAACACCATATATTTT. Translating gives CASSSNLSGNTIYF.

The chain is built from TRBV29-1 and TRBJ1-2; D is perhaps TRBD1 (6 bases). The CDR3 is made up of 16 amino acids. Deletions cut 6 bases from V and 2 bases from J, with 22 bases between. CDR1 and CDR2 from the germline V gene are SQVTM and ANQGSEA. CDR3 DNA sequence: TGCAGCGTCGTCCTCGTCTCGACAGGACTGAACTATGGCTACACCTTC. Protein sequence: CSVVLVSTGLNYGYTF.